This T cell receptor (beta chain) was captured in a study of blood T cell repertoires in COVID-19. The CDR3 loop spans 17 amino acids. In germline, CDR1 is SGHRS, CDR2 YFSETQ. V was shortened by 1 base and J by 3 bases, with 16 bases between the two germline ends. TCRdb's copy holds only in-frame clones and misses some; the assay was immunoSEQ multiplex PCR. The table lists some 260,000 clones, around 90% of them singletons. This receptor was obtained from an older man with acute or convalescent COVID-19. The specimen sequenced was peripheral blood. This sequence joins TRBV5-1 and TRBJ1-4; maybe TRBD1 (6 bases). Here the CDR3 DNA reads TGCGCCAGCAGCTTGAATCCTGGAGGGGGGGCTAATGAAAAACTGTTTTTT. It is translated as CASSLNPGGGANEKLFF. Variable domain in full (rest from reference TRBV5-1 and TRBJ1-4): KAGVTQTPRYLIKTRGQQVTLSCSPISGHRSVSWYQQTPGQGLQFLFEYFSETQRNKGNFPGRFSGRQFSNSRSEMNVSTLELGDSALYLCASSLNPGGGANEKLFFGSGTQLSVL.